The sequence of this T cell receptor beta chain was determined in a study of T cell clones after liver transplantation (dated by TCRdb to between 2018 and 2021). Regarding the study in general: The samples were obtained from ITN030ST, a randomized trial that attempted immunosuppression withdrawal within 2 years after liver transplantation. As an antigen-independent comparator for the donor-reactive sequences, third party-reactive TCRbeta sequences from pre-transplant MLRs were identified as well. Donor-reactive T cell clones were identified using TCRbeta sequencing after a pre-transplant mixed lymphocyte reaction and were then followed in post-transplant blood. The studied cohort comprised 8 liver transplant recipients, 3 classified as tolerant and 5 as non-tolerant. Tolerance meant complete immunosuppression withdrawal for at least one year without liver enzymes rising beyond twice the upper limit of normal. Three of the eight recipients were HCV-positive; the others were transplanted for non-autoimmune, non-viral indications. No induction therapy was given to the subjects, and standard immunosuppression was administered until randomization at 12-24 months post-transplant. Blood samples were collected pre-transplant, then pre-randomization ahead of withdrawal, and finally post-randomization once withdrawal had either been completed or failed. The paper as a whole reports these results and caveats: The conclusions were considered preliminary, being limited by small, heterogeneous patient numbers and non-standardized post-transplant time points. Without allograft tissue specimens, donor-reactive T cells may have migrated into the graft rather than being deleted. Donor-reactive sequences decreased more than third party-reactive sequences, which suggests partial antigen-specific deletion that was not related to withdrawal success. When repertoire turnover was taken into account, detection of donor-reactive sequences was significantly reduced in 7 of 8 subjects for CD4 and in 8 of 8 subjects for CD8. In a couple of subjects, low numbers of available donor cells limited the measurable donor-reactive repertoire. A significant post-transplant decrease in circulating donor-reactive CD4 TCRbeta sequences was observed in most of the 8 subjects, irrespective of tolerance or HCV status.

Using immunoSEQ, frozen genomic DNA was subjected to high-throughput TCRbeta CDR3 sequencing, a process that included PCR amplification, mapping, bias correction and internal controls. As for how the authors treated the data: Productive rearrangements were retained, and unique TCRbeta sequences were defined by the CDR3 nucleotide sequence together with the V and J gene. Donor-reactive sequences required at least 5-fold expansion in CFSE-low cells versus unstimulated pre-transplant cells and at least 0.01% frequency. To ensure at least 90% detection power, minimum frequency thresholds were set for each subject based on that subject's lowest-template unstimulated sample. Jensen-Shannon divergence between the top 1000 TCRbeta sequences post- versus pre-transplant served as the measure of repertoire turnover. Changes in detection of donor-reactive sequences were tested with two-sided Fisher's exact tests. The immuneACCESS repertoire file appears here via TCRdb, limited to in-frame rearrangements. These files lack a portion of the clones; in checked studies, under half of the deficit traces to unresolved V genes, and the cause of the others is not known. The V and J calls and the clone size are those of that table, but D and trimming were determined from the DNA. The sample table contains about 22,000 clones; only one count was recorded for approximately 68% of them. Less than 3% of the sample lies in the top ten.

The CDR3 spans 15 residues, from the cysteine through the phenylalanine. Only the CDR3 portion is preserved as DNA: 45 bases, with reading frame beginning at the first base. CDR1 SGHRS and CDR2 YFSETQ are derived from the germline V gene. V is cut back by 1 base and J by 7 bases, with 8 bases in the junction unmatched. This sample's time point label indicates: pre-transplant. Thawed unstimulated PBMCs were stained for CD3, CD4 and CD8 and FACS-sorted into CD3+CD4+ and CD3+CD8+ populations. Randomization to immunosuppression withdrawal applied to every one of the 8 studied subjects. Genomic DNA was isolated with the Qiagen DNeasy Blood and Tissue Kit. Concerning this clone itself: Which antigen it targets is not known. Base qualities are not provided; no much larger clone lies one nucleotide away.

The sequencing used CD4+ T cells from blood, collected before liver transplant. This clonotype was sampled from a human donor who received a liver transplant. The sequence joins TRBV5-1 to TRBJ1-3; 7 central bases correspond to TRBD1. The CDR3 region reads CASSLLGQASNTIYF. The nucleotide sequence is TGCGCCAGCAGCTTGTTAGGACAGGCTTCCAACACCATATATTTT.